Listed here are 11 T cell receptor beta chains from one sample, sequenced in a study of spatial heterogeneity in lung cancer. The time point here: sample taken at primary tumor resection. Sequencing was performed on whole RNA extracted from tumor and nontumor lung tissue, or from frozen PBMC, and the material was left unsorted. TCRdb independently ran MiXCR on the 5' RACE reads; one entry per CDR3 protein. The sample shows about 24,000 distinct CDR3 sequences, roughly 3% of them seen only once. Sequenced material: PBMCs, taken at surgery. These receptors were taken from a female donor with early-stage non-small cell lung cancer.

This clonotype occurred many times. The genes are TRBV28 and TRBJ2-4, with unresolved D. V was shortened by 5 bases and J by 7 bases, with 12 bases between the two germline ends. There are 13 residues in the CDR3. Germline-derived CDR1 and CDR2 are MDHEN and SYDVKM. The CDR3 region is CASSQPTRNIQYF. CDR3 in DNA: TGTGCCAGCAGTCAACCCACGAGGAACATTCAGTACTTC.

This clonotype has ten or more counts. The chain links TRBV9 to TRBJ1-1, with 7 bases lining up with TRBD1. Germline loops: CDR1 SGDLS, CDR2 YYNGEE. The CDR3 consists of 13 residues. Unmatched junction bases numbered 5, after V lost 3 bases and J lost 6 bases. The CDR3, as DNA: TGTGCCAGCAGCGGAAGGACAGGCCCTGAAGCTTTCTTT. Translation: CASSGRTGPEAFF.

This clonotype was counted at least ten times. The chain joins TRBV4-1 to TRBJ2-7, with no clear D. Looked up from germline, CDR1 is MGHRA and CDR2 is YSYEKL. V was shortened by 6 bases and J by 4 bases, with 19 bases between the two germline ends. The CDR3 runs to 15 residues. This CDR3 reads CASRIMATKSYEQYF. CDR3 nucleotides: TGCGCCAGCAGAATAATGGCTACGAAGTCTTACGAGCAGTACTTC.

This clonotype was seen at least ten times. The chain employs TRBV9 and TRBJ2-7; perhaps TRBD2 as D (6 bases). This CDR3 comprises 14 residues. Germline V gives CDR1 SGDLS, CDR2 YYNGEE. V was cut by 5 bases and J by 0 bases, with 12 bases left in between. As DNA, the CDR3 is TGTGCCAGCAGAGGGGACTCCCGCTCCTACGAGCAGTACTTC. Its translation: CASRGDSRSYEQYF.

This clonotype was detected only a few times. This chain joins TRBV11-2 and TRBJ1-2; 9 bases agree with TRBD1. V shed 5 bases and J 7 bases; nucleotides not matched to a gene: 8. The germline V gene has CDR1 SGHAT and CDR2 FQNNGV. This CDR3 has 14 residues. DNA for the CDR3: TGTGCCAGCAGCCCCAGGACAGGGGTTGGTGGCTACACCTTC. It is translated as CASSPRTGVGGYTF.

The table lists this clonotype with many counts. The V call is TRBV29-1, the J call TRBJ2-3; D gene ambiguous. Germline loops: CDR1 SQVTM, CDR2 ANQGSEA. CDR3 length equals 12 residues. The V gene lost 0 bases and the J gene lost 6 bases, with 7 bases spanning the gap. The CDR3 is CSVEDGWDTQYF. The CDR3 nucleotides are TGCAGCGTTGAAGATGGGTGGGATACGCAGTATTTT.

This clonotype appeared many times. The chain combines TRBV28 with TRBJ1-3; D is undetermined. V lost 5 bases, J lost 2 bases, and 13 bases lay in between. Germline CDR1 MDHEN, CDR2 SYDVKM. The CDR3 totals 15 residues. The CDR3 DNA reads TGTGCCAGCAGTATCTCGACGGATCCTGGAAACACCATATATTTT. It translates to CASSISTDPGNTIYF.

This clonotype has a count of ten or more. This chain uses TRBV20-1 with TRBJ1-2; D may be TRBD1 (5 bases). The CDR3 runs to 13 residues. Looked up from germline, CDR1 is DFQATT and CDR2 is SNEGSKA (reference sequence). Trimming pared 6 bases from V and 0 bases from J, leaving 11 bases between. The CDR3 DNA reads TGCAGTGCCGTTCAGGGAGCTAACTATGGCTACACCTTC. This codes for CSAVQGANYGYTF.

This clonotype appeared many times. The CDR3 sequence is CASSLQWTGKIQAFF. The CDR3 bases are TGTGCCAGCAGCTTACAGTGGACAGGAAAGATTCAAGCTTTCTTT. This rearrangement joins TRBV27 to TRBJ1-1, with 7 positions matching TRBD1. Losses at the gene ends were 6 bases for V and 9 bases for J; bases not matched to a gene: 16. The germline CDR1 and CDR2 sequences are MNHEY and SMNVEV (reference sequence). This CDR3 is built from 15 residues.

This chain links TRBV20-1 with TRBJ1-5; 7 nucleotides match TRBD1. The CDR3 extends over 12 amino acids. In germline, CDR1 is DFQATT, CDR2 SNEGSKA (reference sequence). With 7 bases clipped from V and 9 bases from J, the junction kept 9 bases outside the gene matches. For the CDR3, the DNA is TGCAGTGTCCCGGACAGGCTCGGGCCCCAGCATTTT. Its protein product is CSVPDRLGPQHF.

Ten or more counts support this clonotype. The CDR3 nucleotides read TGTGCCAGCAGCCAATCGACTAGCGGGAGGGCTGGAGATACGCAGTATTTT. Translated: CASSQSTSGRAGDTQYF. V is TRBV3-1 and J is TRBJ2-3; 14 bases fit TRBD2. The CDR3 spans 17 residues. Germline CDR1 and CDR2: LGHDT and YNNKEL (reference sequence). J was trimmed by 5 bases and V by 2 bases; bases with no gene match: 6.